This T cell receptor (beta chain) comes out of a study of T cells in Graves' hyperthyroidism and ophthalmopathy (dated by TCRdb to between 2018 and 2021). About the study as a whole: Peripheral blood samples were taken at the time of initial diagnosis, prior to any treatment. Following sampling, methimazole starting at 30 mg daily was given to hyperthyroidism patients, and high-dose intravenous methylprednisolone was given to ophthalmopathy patients. According to the paper, TCR Vbeta CDR3 sequencing was carried out on 135 peripheral blood samples, which came from fewer than 50 ophthalmopathy, around 75 hyperthyroidism and about 17 progressor patients. A discovery cohort of about 100 patients, about 43 with Graves' ophthalmopathy and roughly 59 with stable Graves' hyperthyroidism, was used to find distinguishing TCR V-J signatures. Prospective prediction of ophthalmopathy was tested in an independent validation cohort consisting of some 19 hyperthyroidism patients and some 15 patients who later progressed to ophthalmopathy. The roughly 99 discovery patients were divided at random into training and test sets in a 7:3 ratio. The study also compared thyroid tissue and blood T-cell repertoires from more than five Graves' hyperthyroidism patients.

Broad study findings and their caveats: Sample size was not statistically predetermined, and blinding of investigators to group allocation was not performed. Ophthalmopathy was separated from stable hyperthyroidism by a 13 V-J signature model, with about 86% sensitivity and 81% to 82% specificity obtained in cross-validation and 80%/75% obtained in testing. In validation, the model predicted progression to ophthalmopathy with around 71% sensitivity and roughly 75% specificity, a median of 6.5 months before onset. Blood samples also contained most of the expanded thyroid clonotypes (frequency above 0.001), which suggests that blood repertoires may reflect thyroid immune responses.

Ophthalmopathy patients had moderately to severely active disease, with a Clinical Activity Score of 3 or more, a NOSPECS grade of 4 or more, and a disease duration of less than 3 months. The study excluded patients with uncontrolled infections, other autoimmune diseases, pregnancy or lactation. Diagnoses were established on the basis of clinical symptoms, serum thyroxine and TRAb, thyroid ultrasound, and orbital computed tomography. Ficoll-Paque density gradient centrifugation was used to isolate PBMCs from about 9.4 ml of fresh peripheral blood. Total RNA was extracted with Trizol reagent, and quality was checked on an Agilent 2100 Bioanalyzer. The TCR beta CDR3 regions were amplified from RNA transcripts. For the first round of RT-PCR on the TCR CDR3, the HTBI primer set was used together with the Qiagen OneStep RT-PCR kit. Libraries were constructed in a second round of multiplex PCR, after which size selection and purification were performed. The libraries were sequenced on an Illumina HiSeq2000 using paired-end 100 bp reads. Per the original workflow: SOAPnuke was used to process the raw data, throwing out any read that contained adapters or uncalled bases, had a mean Phred below 15, or lacked an exact constant-primer or identifier match. COPE v1.2.5 was used to merge the high-quality paired reads, and each unique nucleotide sequence was defined as a clonotype. MiTCR v1.1 was used to align the clonotypes against IMGT TRBV, TRBD and TRBJ reference segments. Only V-J combinations with frequency above 0.0001, covering 99.2% of repertoires, were analysed. A TCS score was defined as the ratio of F50 (clonal expansion) to E x V (chaos), with BLOSUM62-based TCRdist applied between CDR3 peptides within each V-J. Welch's t-statistics and random forest reduced approximately 520 V-J features to about 12, which were used in a naive Bayes classifier (R e1071). Through fastp at Q25 and MiXCR, TCRdb rebuilt clones from the public reads, retaining in-frame beta chains. CDR3 protein sequences are deduplicated, and each keeps its most common genes and DNA. The V and J calls and clone size are TCRdb's, not the authors'. Recorded for this sample are about 640,000 distinct CDR3 sequences; 20% of them occurred a single time. The ten most abundant clones make up approximately 30% of the sample.

At the junction V is shortened by 0 bases and J by 7 bases, with 12 bases in between. Per the germline V gene (reference sequence), DFQATT is the CDR1 and SNEGSKA is the CDR2. From cysteine to phenylalanine, the CDR3 is 13 amino acids long. The retained sequence is limited to the CDR3, 39 bases, with the frame set at the first base. Turning to this clonotype: Its antigen is not yet known. One base away there is no much larger clone; base qualities are not given.

The sample was blood. The chain employs TRBV20-1 and TRBJ1-2; the D gene is perhaps TRBD1, on 5 matching bases. The TCR sequence derives from a man in his thirties or forties with Graves' ophthalmopathy. At the DNA level, the sequence is TGCAGTGCTAGAGATTTGGGACCGAGTGGCTACACCTTC. This sequence encodes CSARDLGPSGYTF.